Below, 23 T cell receptor beta chains from the same sample are listed, as sequenced in a study of identifying expanded T cells in peripheral blood. TCRdb keeps only in-frame clones here, not all; method: immunoSEQ multiplex PCR. The table lists 55,000 to 60,000 clones, approximately 89% of them singletons, with roughly 3.5% in the top ten. Sequenced material: blood. The receptors here all came from a person aged 18 to 75 in good health.

This sequence joins TRBV11-2 and TRBJ1-5, with 8 positions matching TRBD1. The length of the CDR3 is 15 residues. Per the germline V gene, CDR1 is SGHAT and CDR2 is FQNNGV. V trimming: 2 bases; J trimming: 3 bases; junction bases outside the gene matches: 3. CDR3 loop: CASSLNRGVNQPQHF. The DNA of the CDR3 is TGTGCCAGCAGCTTAAACAGGGGGGTCAATCAGCCCCAGCATTTT.

The rearrangement joins TRBV15 to TRBJ2-2; 9 bases match TRBD1. The V gene's germline CDR1 is LNHNV and CDR2 YYDKDF (reference sequence). This CDR3 is 16 amino acids long. Trimming at V came to 0 bases and at J to 1 base, leaving 0 bases not matched to a gene. The CDR3 region has the DNA TGTGCCACCAGCAGAGAGGGACAGGGGAACACCGGGGAGCTGTTTTTT. This sequence encodes CATSREGQGNTGELFF.

The CDR3 region has the DNA TGTGCCTGGAGTGTACTAGGCACCGGGGAGCTGTTTTTT. It encodes CAWSVLGTGELFF. The J gene is TRBJ2-2, the V gene TRBV30, with D perhaps matching TRBD2 (5 bases). The V end lost 0 bases, the J end lost 4 bases, and 6 bases lay between the germline ends. The CDR3 length is 13 residues. Germline CDR1 GTSNPN, CDR2 SVGIG (reference sequence).

V is TRBV7-6 and J is TRBJ1-2; the D is unclear. Looked up from germline, CDR1 is SGHVS and CDR2 is FNYEAQ. The CDR3 is 15 residues long. With 5 bases removed from V and 3 bases from J, the gap between germline ends came to 16 bases. The DNA for the CDR3 is TGTGCCAGCAGCCCTGACCCAGACGGTGACTATGGCTACACCTTC. It encodes CASSPDPDGDYGYTF.

This chain connects TRBV4-3 to TRBJ2-5, with TRBD1 matching over 9 bases. The V and J ends lost 5 bases and 2 bases, in that order; junction bases with no gene match: 3. The CDR3 length is 14 residues. Germline V lookup: CDR1 LGHNA, CDR2 YSLEER. For the CDR3, the DNA is TGCGCCAGCAGCACCGGACAGGGGCAAGAGACCCAGTACTTC. It codes for CASSTGQGQETQYF.

Only one count was recorded for this clone. This chain links TRBV28 with TRBJ1-2; no definite D call. Germline assignment: CDR1 MDHEN and CDR2 SYDVKM. The CDR3 covers 15 residues. V lost 4 bases, J lost 7 bases, and 19 bases lay in between. The CDR3 region is CASSSSDGGVRGYTF. DNA for the CDR3: TGTGCCAGCAGTTCCTCGGATGGTGGAGTGCGTGGCTACACCTTC.

V gene TRBV29-1 combines with J gene TRBJ2-5; 7 bases line up with TRBD2. CDR1 SQVTM and CDR2 ANQGSEA come from the germline V gene. The CDR3 extends over 13 amino acids. Losses at the gene ends were 4 bases for V and 5 bases for J; bases not matched to a gene: 7. The DNA of the CDR3 is TGCAGCGTTGGGGCTCAGGGAGGGGAGACCCAGTACTTC. It is translated as CSVGAQGGETQYF.

The chain uses TRBV27 and TRBJ2-5; no firm D call. Germline V gene data show CDR1 as MNHEY and CDR2 as SMNVEV (reference sequence). The CDR3 runs to 12 residues. The V end lost 4 bases, the J end lost 4 bases, and 7 bases lay between the germline ends. CDR3 bases: TGTGCCAGCAGTTCCTCCACAGAGACCCAGTACTTC. This codes for CASSSSTETQYF.

The chain combines TRBV5-1 with TRBJ1-4; TRBD1 agrees at 9 bases. This CDR3 is 14 amino acids long. V trimming: 0 bases; J trimming: 6 bases; junction bases outside the gene matches: 0. CDR1 is SGHRS, CDR2 YFSETQ, per germline. The CDR3 DNA reads TGCGCCAGCAGCTTGGGACAGGGGGATGAAAAACTGTTTTTT. Encoded protein: CASSLGQGDEKLFF. Full variable domain (missing parts from reference TRBV5-1 and TRBJ1-4): KAGVTQTPRYLIKTRGQQVTLSCSPISGHRSVSWYQQTPGQGLQFLFEYFSETQRNKGNFPGRFSGRQFSNSRSEMNVSTLELGDSALYLCASSLGQGDEKLFFGSGTQLSVL.

The chain employs TRBV28 and TRBJ2-7, with 7 bases lining up with TRBD1. CDR1 and CDR2 (germline): MDHEN, SYDVKM. The CDR3 extends over 17 amino acids. The J segment lost 3 bases and the V segment lost 6 bases, leaving 17 bases of the junction unmatched. This CDR3 is CASSRTGATLKGYEQYF. CDR3 DNA: TGTGCCAGCAGCAGAACAGGGGCGACTTTAAAGGGCTACGAGCAGTACTTC. The entire variable domain, with the rest obtained from reference TRBV28 and TRBJ2-7, is as follows: DVKVTQSSRYLVKRTGEKVFLECVQDMDHENMFWYRQDPGLGLRLIYFSYDVKMKEKGDIPEGYSVSREKKERFSLILESASTNQTSMYLCASSRTGATLKGYEQYFGPGTRLTVT.

CDR3 sequence: CASSLTDSSGNTIYF. The CDR3 DNA reads as TGTGCCAGCAGCTTAACGGACTCCTCTGGAAACACCATATATTTT. The chain links TRBV7-2 to TRBJ1-3; D not resolved. V lost 2 bases and J lost 0, with 8 bases in between. The CDR3 length is 15 residues. Germline assignment: CDR1 SGHTA and CDR2 FQGNSA.

The rearrangement uses TRBV5-1 and TRBJ2-7; the D gene is possibly TRBD2 (6 bases). The CDR3 is 16 amino acids. The germline V gene encodes CDR1 SGHRS and CDR2 YFSETQ. Trimming shortened V by 3 bases and J by 5 bases, and 21 bases separated the two germline ends. CDR3 DNA sequence: TGCGCCAGCAGCTACTCCTCGGGACTTAGGGGCCACGAGCAGTACTTC. Its protein product is CASSYSSGLRGHEQYF.

The chain couples TRBV2 to TRBJ2-2; TRBD1 aligns across 11 bases. Germline V gene lookup returns CDR1 SNHLY and CDR2 FYNNEI. The CDR3 runs to 14 residues. J gave up 5 bases and V 7 bases, and 3 bases lay outside the gene matches. CDR3 loop: CASKGQGETGELFF. DNA for the CDR3: TGTGCCAGCAAGGGACAGGGGGAAACCGGGGAGCTGTTTTTT.

V is TRBV27 and J is TRBJ2-1, with a tentative D call TRBD2 (5 bases). Germline V gene data show CDR1 as MNHEY and CDR2 as SMNVEV (reference sequence). The ends were cut back, 5 bases at V and 5 bases at J, with 7 bases in the middle. This CDR3 comprises 12 residues. CDR3 sequence reads: CASSPGNNEQFF. In nucleotides, the CDR3 is TGTGCCAGCAGTCCGGGAAACAATGAGCAGTTCTTC.

This chain uses TRBV6-5 with TRBJ1-3; maybe TRBD1 (5 bases). The germline V and J ends were trimmed by 11 bases and 2 bases, with 13 bases remaining between them. Germline CDR1 and CDR2: MNHEY and SVGAGI. This CDR3 comprises 13 residues. CDR3: CAVEGPPGNTIYF. DNA for the CDR3: TGTGCCGTCGAGGGACCCCCTGGAAACACCATATATTTT.

The chain is built from TRBV7-2 and TRBJ2-7; 8 nucleotides line up with TRBD1. The V and J ends lost 3 bases and 4 bases, in that order; junction bases with no gene match: 5. The CDR3 covers 14 residues. Germline V lookup: CDR1 SGHTA, CDR2 FQGNSA. The CDR3 DNA reads as TGTGCCAGCAGCTTGAACAGGGGGAAATACGAGCAGTACTTC. Residues: CASSLNRGKYEQYF.

The genes are TRBV19 and TRBJ2-7, with unresolved D. Per the germline V gene, CDR1 is LNHDA and CDR2 is SQIVND (reference sequence). V was pared by 5 bases and J by 6 bases, with 20 bases between. The CDR3 runs to 15 residues. This CDR3 reads CASSPRQAILGEQYF. CDR3 in DNA: TGTGCCAGTAGTCCCCGCCAGGCAATTTTGGGCGAGCAGTACTTC.

The V call is TRBV6-5, the J call TRBJ1-2; 7 nucleotides line up with TRBD1. The CDR3 consists of 14 residues. From germline, CDR1 is MNHEY and CDR2 SVGAGI. J lost 2 bases, V lost 4 bases, and 4 bases had no gene match. CDR3 bases: TGTGCCAGCAGTTGGGGACAGTCGAACTATGGCTACACCTTC. Its translation is CASSWGQSNYGYTF.

The rearrangement joins TRBV14 to TRBJ1-2; D might be TRBD1 (5 bases). The germline V gene encodes CDR1 SGHDN and CDR2 FVKESK. Between the trimmed V and J ends, which lost 4 bases and 5 bases, there was a span of 11 bases. The CDR3 loop spans 13 amino acids. The CDR3 here is CASSLGGSYGYTF. For the CDR3, the DNA is TGTGCCAGCAGCCTCGGGGGTTCGTATGGCTACACCTTC.

The chain couples TRBV7-6 to TRBJ2-7; 7 positions agree with TRBD1. Germline V gene sequence: CDR1 SGHVS, CDR2 FNYEAQ. The CDR3 loop spans 13 amino acids. V dropped 5 bases and J dropped 2; count of bases not matched to a gene: 3. Written as DNA, the CDR3 is TGTGCCAGCAGCACCGACAGGGCCTACGAGCAGTACTTC. This encodes CASSTDRAYEQYF.

The chain links TRBV14 to TRBJ1-2; TRBD1 agrees at 8 bases. V shed 4 bases, J shed 4 bases, and the junction held 8 bases outside the gene matches. This CDR3 has 15 residues. In germline, CDR1 is SGHDN, CDR2 FVKESK. As DNA, the CDR3 is TGTGCCAGCAGCCCTTCAGGACAGGGACCCTATGGCTACACCTTC. It yields the protein CASSPSGQGPYGYTF.

V and J are TRBV19 and TRBJ1-1, with D perhaps TRBD1 (6 bases). V was pared by 6 bases and J by 3 bases, with 14 bases between. The CDR3 covers 14 residues. Looked up from germline, CDR1 is LNHDA and CDR2 is SQIVND (reference sequence). CDR3 sequence: CASSVQGGDTEAFF. DNA for the CDR3: TGTGCCAGTAGCGTACAGGGAGGAGACACTGAAGCTTTCTTT.

The chain uses TRBV28 and TRBJ1-3; TRBD1 might be the D (5 bases). V was clipped by 6 bases and J by 0 bases, with 15 bases between them. CDR1 MDHEN and CDR2 SYDVKM come from the germline V gene. The CDR3 spans 16 residues. The chain's CDR3 is CASSSRGLSSGNTIYF. The CDR3 nucleotides read TGTGCCAGCAGCTCCCGGGGACTTAGCTCTGGAAACACCATATATTTT.